Following are 20 T cell receptor beta chains from one sample sequenced in a study of a mutant IDH1 vaccine in newly diagnosed glioma. Method: immunoSEQ multiplex PCR; TCRdb's copy keeps in-frame clones and lacks some. This sample has about 130,000 clones, with around 80% found just once. These receptors' targets are unknown. The time point here: week 11, during vaccination. Vaccination comprised doses that each held 300 ug of mutant IDH1 20-mer peptide, plus topical imiquimod. Here the sequenced sample was PBMCs, taken from a glioma patient whose treatment included an IDH1 peptide vaccine. The source is a man aged 35 to 55 with glioma.

This clone was observed a single time. This chain uses TRBV4-3 with TRBJ2-6, with D tentatively TRBD2 (5 bases). The CDR3 totals 17 residues. V lost 1 base and J lost 0, with 10 bases in between. Germline CDR1 reads LGHNA; CDR2 reads YSLEER. CDR3 protein: CASSQAASSSGANVLTF. CDR3 nucleotides: TGCGCCAGCAGCCAAGCCGCTAGCAGCTCTGGGGCCAACGTCCTGACTTTC.

The chain uses TRBV10-2 and TRBJ2-7, with 9 bases lining up with TRBD1. The CDR3 consists of 12 residues. CDR1 WSHSY and CDR2 SAAADI come from the germline V gene. The junction had 4 bases not matched to a gene; V was cut back by 9 bases and J by 4 bases. CDR3 sequence reads: CASRQGEYEQYF. The DNA of the CDR3 is TGCGCCAGTCGACAGGGGGAGTACGAGCAGTACTTC.

The chain joins TRBV10-3 to TRBJ2-5; 11 nucleotides agree with TRBD1. CDR3 length: 15 residues. The germline V gene has CDR1 ENHRY and CDR2 SYGVKD. Germline trimming cut 2 bases from V and 11 bases from J; bases unmatched to any gene: 10. CDR3 coding DNA: TGTGCCATCAGTGAGAGTAGGACAGGGGGCGCTGGGCAGTACTTC. Residues: CAISESRTGGAGQYF.

This sequence joins TRBV29-1 and TRBJ2-1; tentatively, D is TRBD1 (6 bases). V was clipped by 5 bases and J by 4 bases, with 9 bases between them. The length of the CDR3 is 12 residues. From germline, CDR1 is SQVTM and CDR2 ANQGSEA. The DNA of the CDR3 is TGCAGCGTTTGGACAGATTACAATGAGCAGTTCTTC. Translation gives CSVWTDYNEQFF.

V is TRBV25-1 and J is TRBJ2-5; D gene uncertain. The DNA end is more similar to TRBJ2-7, so the J call may be wrong. CDR1 MGHDK and CDR2 SYGVNS come from the germline V gene. This CDR3 is built from 16 residues. CDR3 in DNA: TGTGCCAGCAGTGCATTGGCCACGTCTAGCTCCTACGAGCAGTACTTC. It is translated as CASSALATSSSYEQYF.

V and J are TRBV30 and TRBJ1-5, with D maybe TRBD1 (6 bases). V lost 5 bases and J lost 5, with 16 bases in between. The length of the CDR3 is 14 residues. CDR1 and CDR2 (germline): GTSNPN, SVGIG (reference sequence). CDR3 DNA sequence: TGTGCCTGGGGGGACACCTCCCGGGATCAGCCCCAGCATTTT. It encodes CAWGDTSRDQPQHF.

The chain couples TRBV6-6 to TRBJ1-5, with D possibly TRBD1 on 6 matching bases. The CDR3 has 14 amino acids. Germline V gene sequence: CDR1 MNHNY, CDR2 SVGAGI (reference sequence). Trimming pared 6 bases from V and 3 bases from J, leaving 12 bases between. CDR3: CASRAGQHNQPQHF. The CDR3 region has the DNA TGTGCCAGCAGAGCCGGACAGCACAATCAGCCCCAGCATTTT.

The rearrangement joins TRBV6-5 to TRBJ1-5, with 11 bases matching TRBD1. The CDR3 totals 15 residues. Germline CDR1 reads MNHEY; CDR2 reads SVGAGI. V gave up 4 bases and J gave up 4 bases; unmatched junction bases: 3. The CDR3 loop reads CASSLGTGGNQPQHF. DNA of the CDR3: TGTGCCAGCAGTTTGGGGACAGGGGGGAATCAGCCCCAGCATTTT.

V usage is TRBV25-1 and J usage is TRBJ1-3; D not resolved. Per germline, CDR1 MGHDK and CDR2 SYGVNS. There are 15 residues in the CDR3. Trimming stripped 3 bases from V and 4 bases from J, with 13 bases between. The CDR3 reads CASSDLRQPGNTIYF. As DNA, the CDR3 is TGTGCCAGCAGTGACCTACGTCAGCCAGGAAACACCATATATTTT.

The CDR3 region is CASSLGQDVGYEQYF. CDR3 nucleotide sequence: TGTGCCAGCAGCTTGGGACAGGATGTCGGATACGAGCAGTACTTC. The chain uses TRBV7-2 and TRBJ2-7; TRBD1 matches at 8 bases. The germline V gene encodes CDR1 SGHTA and CDR2 FQGNSA. The V segment lost 3 bases and the J segment 4 bases; nucleotides outside the gene matches: 8. This CDR3 region has 15 residues.

In its sample, this clone was seen once. The V and J genes are TRBV4-1 and TRBJ2-7, with D possibly being TRBD2 (6 bases). V was trimmed by 0 bases and J by 4 bases, leaving 16 bases between them. The CDR3 totals 16 residues. CDR1 MGHRA and CDR2 YSYEKL come from the germline V gene. CDR3 DNA sequence: TGCGCCAGCAGCCAAGATCAGAGGATACGGGAGTACGAGCAGTACTTC. Translated: CASSQDQRIREYEQYF.

The CDR3 protein is CASRLGTVDTDTQYF. Written as DNA, the CDR3 is TGTGCCAGCAGGCTAGGGACAGTTGATACAGATACGCAGTATTTT. This chain connects TRBV4-2 to TRBJ2-3; TRBD1 matches at 7 bases. V shed 6 bases, J shed 3 bases, and the junction held 9 bases outside the gene matches. The CDR3 consists of 15 residues. Germline CDR1 reads LGHNA; CDR2 reads YNFKEQ.

V usage is TRBV4-1 and J usage is TRBJ1-1; 7 nucleotides agree with TRBD1. The J segment lost 2 bases and the V segment lost 0 bases, leaving 3 bases of the junction unmatched. Germline CDR1 reads MGHRA; CDR2 reads YSYEKL. The CDR3 contains 15 residues. CDR3 sequence (DNA): TGCGCCAGCAGCCAAGACGAGGGGGCAAACACTGAAGCTTTCTTT. It is translated as CASSQDEGANTEAFF.

The V and J genes are TRBV4-3 and TRBJ2-1; D is unclear. Germline lookup yields CDR1 LGHNA and CDR2 YSLEER. This CDR3 has 14 residues. The V end was cut by 0 bases, the J end by 4 bases, with 7 bases between. CDR3 sequence (DNA): TGCGCCAGCAGCCAAGATTACCGGTACAATGAGCAGTTCTTC. Its protein is CASSQDYRYNEQFF.

As DNA, the CDR3 is TGTGCCAGCAGTTTACTCAGTCTGGGCCACGAGCAGTACTTC. This codes for CASSLLSLGHEQYF. This chain joins TRBV28 and TRBJ2-7; D not certain. The germline V gene encodes CDR1 MDHEN and CDR2 SYDVKM. This CDR3 is 14 amino acids long. V gave up 2 bases and J gave up 5 bases, with 13 bases separating them.

V usage is TRBV9 and J usage is TRBJ1-3; no reliable D call. V lost 2 bases and J 7 bases, leaving 10 bases between the germline ends. The CDR3 length is 13 residues. The germline gives CDR1 SGDLS, CDR2 YYNGEE. The DNA for the CDR3 is TGTGCCAGCAGCGTCGCCCCGATGAACACCATATATTTT. Encoded protein: CASSVAPMNTIYF.

The chain links TRBV6-1 to TRBJ2-5, with 9 bases that match TRBD1. With the DNA end fitting TRBJ2-7 better, the J assignment may be wrong. Germline assignment: CDR1 MNHNS and CDR2 SASEGT. The CDR3 has 14 residues. CDR3 sequence: CASSEGTGAYEQYF. The CDR3 DNA sequence: TGTGCCAGCAGTGAAGGGACAGGGGCCTACGAGCAGTACTTC.

This rearrangement joins TRBV2 to TRBJ2-5, with 7 bases fitting TRBD2. Trimming cost V 2 bases and J 5 bases; bases outside gene matches: 8. The germline V gene encodes CDR1 SNHLY and CDR2 FYNNEI. The CDR3 contains 15 residues. The CDR3 DNA reads as TGTGCCAGCAGTGAACTAGCGGCGATTCCCGAGACCCAGTACTTC. Protein: CASSELAAIPETQYF.

The V gene is TRBV30, the J gene TRBJ2-3; D remains ambiguous. The germline gives CDR1 GTSNPN, CDR2 SVGIG (reference sequence). The CDR3 is 13 residues long. The germline V and J ends were trimmed by 0 bases and 2 bases, with 6 bases remaining between them. The CDR3 protein is CAWSVLYTDTQYF. CDR3 sequence (DNA): TGTGCCTGGAGTGTACTCTACACAGATACGCAGTATTTT.

This chain links TRBV4-3 with TRBJ2-1; TRBD2 aligns across 7 bases. The CDR3 is 16 amino acids. CDR1 is LGHNA and CDR2 is YSLEER in the germline V gene. V lost 0 bases to trimming and J lost 7 bases; unmatched junction nucleotides: 9. CDR3 sequence: CASSQEIGGRGNEQFF. The CDR3, as DNA: TGCGCCAGCAGCCAAGAGATAGGCGGGAGAGGGAATGAGCAGTTCTTC.